This TCR beta chain is from a study of Ad26.COV2.S vaccination and SARS-CoV-2 variants. Across the study: Once or twice, 56 days apart, Ad26.COV2.S was delivered intramuscularly.

As to this clone: Its antigen is not identified.

Repertoires were generated with immunoSEQ multiplex PCR, while TCRdb's copy carries only in-frame clones and drops some. The sample carries fewer than 500,000 clones, about 90% recorded once. CDR1 is LNHDA, CDR2 SQIVND, per germline (reference sequence). The length of the CDR3 is 12 residues. Trimming cost V 10 bases and J 0 bases, with 8 bases left between them. The treatment was: roughly 19 received Ad26.COV2.S at low or high dose, single or two shots; several received placebo; per-sample allocation not given. The samples were gathered on day 63 after the first injection of vaccine or placebo. Whoever gave the sample was an adult aged 18-55 years in Boston. Study-level findings and limits: Spike-specific TCR breadth was greater after Ad26.COV2.S than placebo. The study found similar non-spike TCR breadth in vaccine and placebo recipients.

The V call is TRBV19, the J call TRBJ2-3; D unclear. The sequencing here drew on peripheral blood, taken in a trial of Ad26.COV2.S vaccine versus placebo. The source is a person aged 18-60 years who received the Ad26.COV2.S COVID-19 vaccine or a placebo. CDR3 sequence: CAIGYSTDTQYF. In DNA form, the CDR3 reads TGTGCCATTGGGTATAGCACAGATACGCAGTATTTT.